The rows below give T cell receptor beta chains drawn from one sample of a study of monozygotic twins with cystic fibrosis. Clones were sequenced by immunoSEQ multiplex PCR, and TCRdb holds only the in-frame ones, with some missing. There are roughly 32,000 clones in the sample; around 96% occur only once, and around 0.17% lies in the top ten. Sequencing was done on a sample of blood. The receptors here all came from a girl aged 2 to 9 with cystic fibrosis. Each CDR3 is given with its conserved first and last residue. Fields, in order: CDR3 length, V gene, clone size, D gene, J gene, CDR3 DNA, CDR3 protein. The D gene is left open where the match is weak. The size entry is marked missing in some rows and otherwise reads once, few, many or a size class.

len: 14
v_gene: TRBV5-4
abundance: -
d_gene: -
j_gene: TRBJ2-7
CDR3nt: TGTGCCAGCAGCTTAGGGGCTAGCGTCGACGAGCAGTACTTC
CDR3aa: CASSLGASVDEQYF

len: 11
v_gene: TRBV30
abundance: -
d_gene: -
j_gene: TRBJ1-5
CDR3nt: TGTGCCTGGAGTGGGGGCGGGCCCCAGCATTTT
CDR3aa: CAWSGGGPQHF

len: 13
v_gene: TRBV5-5
abundance: -
d_gene: -
j_gene: TRBJ1-4
CDR3nt: TGTGCCAGCAGCTGGAGTTACAATGAAAAACTGTTTTTT
CDR3aa: CASSWSYNEKLFF

len: 13
v_gene: TRBV18
abundance: -
d_gene: -
j_gene: TRBJ1-5
CDR3nt: TGTGCCAGCTCACGGCAGACTGATCAGCCCCAGCATTTT
CDR3aa: CASSRQTDQPQHF

len: 13
v_gene: TRBV30
abundance: -
d_gene: -
j_gene: TRBJ1-1
CDR3nt: TGTGCCCATGCCGGGTTACCGAACACTGAAGCTTTCTTT
CDR3aa: CAHAGLPNTEAFF

len: 13
v_gene: TRBV7-9
abundance: -
d_gene: TRBD2
j_gene: TRBJ2-1
CDR3nt: TGTGCCAGCAGCCTCCCCCCGGGGGGGTCGACGTTCTTC
CDR3aa: CASSLPPGGSTFF

len: 12
v_gene: TRBV6-5
abundance: -
d_gene: -
j_gene: TRBJ1-2
CDR3nt: TGTGCCAGCAGCCAGGATCCGTATGGCTACACCTTC
CDR3aa: CASSQDPYGYTF

len: 15
v_gene: TRBV19
abundance: once
d_gene: TRBD2
j_gene: TRBJ2-2
CDR3nt: TGTGCCAGTAGTTCCTTAGCGGGAGGGCCCAGGGAGCTGTTTTTT
CDR3aa: CASSSLAGGPRELFF

len: 17
v_gene: TRBV5-6
abundance: once
d_gene: -
j_gene: TRBJ1-5
CDR3nt: TGTGCCAGCAGCTTGGCCAGTAAGGGATATAGCAATCAGCCCCAGCATTTT
CDR3aa: CASSLASKGYSNQPQHF

len: 14
v_gene: TRBV30
abundance: once
d_gene: -
j_gene: TRBJ1-4
CDR3nt: TGTGCCTGGAGTCTCACAGGGAGAAATGAAAAACTGTTTTTT
CDR3aa: CAWSLTGRNEKLFF

len: 13
v_gene: TRBV2
abundance: -
d_gene: -
j_gene: TRBJ1-2
CDR3nt: TGTGCCAGCAGTGGGGGGGCGGACTATGGCTACACCTTC
CDR3aa: CASSGGADYGYTF

len: 12
v_gene: TRBV29-1
abundance: -
d_gene: -
j_gene: TRBJ1-1
CDR3nt: TGCAGCGTTGAAACAGGTGCGGGTGAAGCTTTCTTT
CDR3aa: CSVETGAGEAFF

len: 16
v_gene: TRBV11-1
abundance: -
d_gene: TRBD2
j_gene: TRBJ2-5
CDR3nt: TGTGCCAGCAGCTCCAGACTAGCAGAGTACCAAGAGACCCAGTACTTC
CDR3aa: CASSSRLAEYQETQYF

len: 15
v_gene: TRBV7-6
abundance: -
d_gene: TRBD1
j_gene: TRBJ1-2
CDR3nt: TGTGCCAGCAGCGACGTTCCGGGACAGGCTGGGGGCTACACCTTC
CDR3aa: CASSDVPGQAGGYTF

len: 15
v_gene: TRBV10-3
abundance: -
d_gene: -
j_gene: TRBJ1-5
CDR3nt: TGTGCCATCAGCGAGGGGACTGGGGCCAATCAGCCCCAGCATTTT
CDR3aa: CAISEGTGANQPQHF

len: 16
v_gene: TRBV5-1
abundance: -
d_gene: -
j_gene: TRBJ1-4
CDR3nt: TGCGCCAGCAGCTTCGGCAGGGAGAAGGCTAATGAAAAACTGTTTTTT
CDR3aa: CASSFGREKANEKLFF

len: 13
v_gene: TRBV4-1
abundance: once
d_gene: -
j_gene: TRBJ2-7
CDR3nt: TGCGCCAGCAGCCTTGGGGGTATTAACGAGCAGTACTTC
CDR3aa: CASSLGGINEQYF

len: 11
v_gene: TRBV19
abundance: -
d_gene: -
j_gene: TRBJ1-1
CDR3nt: TGTGCCAGTAGTACACGCAAAGAAGCTTTCTTT
CDR3aa: CASSTRKEAFF

len: 15
v_gene: TRBV15
abundance: once
d_gene: -
j_gene: TRBJ1-3
CDR3nt: TGTGCCACCAGTCTAGGTCGACGGACTGGAAACACCATATATTTT
CDR3aa: CATSLGRRTGNTIYF

len: 14
v_gene: TRBV6-1
abundance: -
d_gene: -
j_gene: TRBJ2-5
CDR3nt: TGTGCCAGCAGTGAAAGCAGGGTCCAAGAGACCCAGTACTTC
CDR3aa: CASSESRVQETQYF

len: 18
v_gene: TRBV19
abundance: -
d_gene: -
j_gene: TRBJ2-3
CDR3nt: TGTGCCAGTAGTATATCTTTAATGGGGGGGGCTTTGGCAGATACGCAGTATTTT
CDR3aa: CASSISLMGGALADTQYF

len: 13
v_gene: TRBV28
abundance: -
d_gene: TRBD2
j_gene: TRBJ2-3
CDR3nt: TGTGCCAGTAGAGCGGGAGGGCCAGATACGCAGTATTTT
CDR3aa: CASRAGGPDTQYF

len: 18
v_gene: TRBV5-4
abundance: -
d_gene: -
j_gene: TRBJ1-2
CDR3nt: TGTGCCAGCAGGCGAAGTAACCCAGCAGGACTCGCAAACTATGGCTACACCTTC
CDR3aa: CASRRSNPAGLANYGYTF

len: 13
v_gene: TRBV30
abundance: -
d_gene: -
j_gene: TRBJ1-5
CDR3nt: TGTGCCTGGAGTGTACTTCAGAATCAGCCCCAGCATTTT
CDR3aa: CAWSVLQNQPQHF

len: 15
v_gene: TRBV6-1
abundance: -
d_gene: -
j_gene: TRBJ1-5
CDR3nt: TGTGCCAGCAGTGTAATACAGGGTTGGGGTCAGCCCCAGCATTTT
CDR3aa: CASSVIQGWGQPQHF

len: 16
v_gene: TRBV10-3
abundance: -
d_gene: TRBD2
j_gene: TRBJ2-5
CDR3nt: TGTGCCATCAGAAAGACACTAGCGGGAGGTCAAGAGACCCAGTACTTC
CDR3aa: CAIRKTLAGGQETQYF

len: 15
v_gene: TRBV30
abundance: -
d_gene: TRBD1
j_gene: TRBJ1-3
CDR3nt: TGTGCCTGGAGCCCCGGACAGGGGGCTGGAAACACCATATATTTT
CDR3aa: CAWSPGQGAGNTIYF

len: 17
v_gene: TRBV21-1
abundance: -
d_gene: -
j_gene: TRBJ2-2
CDR3nt: TGTGCCAGCAGTACTAGCGGGCAGACAACGAACACCGGGGAGCTGTTTTTT
CDR3aa: CASSTSGQTTNTGELFF

len: 14
v_gene: TRBV4-2
abundance: -
d_gene: -
j_gene: TRBJ1-2
CDR3nt: TGTGCCAGCAGCCAAGATTTCGTGGCAGGGATTAGCACCTTC
CDR3aa: CASSQDFVAGISTF

len: 14
v_gene: TRBV25-1
abundance: -
d_gene: -
j_gene: TRBJ1-3
CDR3nt: TGTGCCAGCAGTGCGGCTAACTCTGGAAACACCATATATTTT
CDR3aa: CASSAANSGNTIYF

len: 14
v_gene: TRBV5-4
abundance: -
d_gene: -
j_gene: TRBJ2-7
CDR3nt: TGTGCCAGCAGCTTGCTTGGGGGCCCCTACGAGCAGTACTTC
CDR3aa: CASSLLGGPYEQYF

len: 14
v_gene: TRBV10-1
abundance: once
d_gene: -
j_gene: TRBJ2-7
CDR3nt: TGCGCCAGCAGTGGGGGGGCAAAGGTCTACGAGCAGTACTTC
CDR3aa: CASSGGAKVYEQYF

len: 18
v_gene: TRBV4-1
abundance: once
d_gene: TRBD1
j_gene: TRBJ1-1
CDR3nt: TGCGCCAGCAGCCAAGGATGGGGACAGGGGCTCATGAACACTGAAGCTTTCTTT
CDR3aa: CASSQGWGQGLMNTEAFF

len: 15
v_gene: TRBV9
abundance: -
d_gene: -
j_gene: TRBJ1-4
CDR3nt: TGTGCCAGCAGCGTAGGGGGTCGGCCTAATGAAAAACTGTTTTTT
CDR3aa: CASSVGGRPNEKLFF

len: 14
v_gene: TRBV2
abundance: -
d_gene: TRBD2
j_gene: TRBJ2-7
CDR3nt: TGTGCCAGCAGTCGGACGGGGACTAGCGACGAGCAGTACTTC
CDR3aa: CASSRTGTSDEQYF

len: 12
v_gene: TRBV28
abundance: -
d_gene: TRBD1
j_gene: TRBJ1-1
CDR3nt: TGTGCCAGCAGCCCCGGGACAGGGGAGGCTTTCTTT
CDR3aa: CASSPGTGEAFF

len: 13
v_gene: TRBV29-1
abundance: -
d_gene: -
j_gene: TRBJ1-1
CDR3nt: TGCAGCGTTCGCTTGATTTTTAACTCTGAAGCTTTCTTT
CDR3aa: CSVRLIFNSEAFF

len: 16
v_gene: TRBV5-1
abundance: -
d_gene: TRBD2
j_gene: TRBJ2-3
CDR3nt: TGCGCCAGCAGCTTGACGACGCGGGAGCTCCCAGATACGCAGTATTTT
CDR3aa: CASSLTTRELPDTQYF

len: 15
v_gene: TRBV18
abundance: -
d_gene: -
j_gene: TRBJ2-5
CDR3nt: TGTGCCAGCTCACCTCGGGAGGGGGCAAGAGAGACCCAGTACTTC
CDR3aa: CASSPREGARETQYF

len: 15
v_gene: TRBV7-2
abundance: -
d_gene: TRBD1
j_gene: TRBJ2-7
CDR3nt: TGTGCCAGCAGCTTATCGGGACAGGTCCCCTACGAGCAGTACTTC
CDR3aa: CASSLSGQVPYEQYF

len: 11
v_gene: TRBV2
abundance: -
d_gene: -
j_gene: TRBJ1-1
CDR3nt: TGTGCCACACAGGTGGAGCCTGAAGCTTTCTTT
CDR3aa: CATQVEPEAFF

len: 16
v_gene: TRBV10-3
abundance: -
d_gene: -
j_gene: TRBJ2-3
CDR3nt: TGTGCCATCAGTGAGTCGTCTAGCCAATTCACAGATACGCAGTATTTT
CDR3aa: CAISESSSQFTDTQYF

len: 19
v_gene: TRBV6-1
abundance: -
d_gene: TRBD2
j_gene: TRBJ2-2
CDR3nt: TGTGCCAGCAGTGAATATCAACTAGCGGGAGGTCGTCGCACCGGGGAGCTGTTTTTT
CDR3aa: CASSEYQLAGGRRTGELFF

len: 18
v_gene: TRBV9
abundance: -
d_gene: -
j_gene: TRBJ1-1
CDR3nt: TGTGCCAGCAGCGTAGGATTCCGGGCCACCTCCTTGAACACTGAAGCTTTCTTT
CDR3aa: CASSVGFRATSLNTEAFF

len: 14
v_gene: TRBV4-1
abundance: -
d_gene: -
j_gene: TRBJ2-5
CDR3nt: TGCGCCAGCAGCCAAGTACAGGGACAAGAGACCCAGTACTTC
CDR3aa: CASSQVQGQETQYF

len: 14
v_gene: TRBV30
abundance: -
d_gene: -
j_gene: TRBJ2-7
CDR3nt: TGTGCCTGGAGTGTCATGGGCGGTAATTACGAGCAGTACTTC
CDR3aa: CAWSVMGGNYEQYF